Below, 13 T cell receptor beta chains from the same sample are listed, as sequenced in a study of T cells after yellow fever vaccination. Using its own MiXCR run on the 5' RACE reads, TCRdb lists one record per CDR3 protein. The profile shows roughly 500,000 distinct CDR3 sequences, around 21% of them singletons. The sequenced sample was PBMCs, obtained 15 days after the yellow fever booster vaccination. These receptors all come from a man aged 25 to 40 who received the YFV17D yellow fever vaccine.

The table lists this clonotype with a few counts. V and J are TRBV20-1 and TRBJ2-3; D may correspond to TRBD1 or TRBD2 (5 bases each). This CDR3 is 15 amino acids long. Germline CDR1 DFQATT, CDR2 SNEGSKA (reference sequence). V was cut by 0 bases and J by 0 bases, with 10 bases left in between. The CDR3 region has the DNA TGCAGTGCTAGAGATGCAGGGAGTAGCACAGATACGCAGTATTTT. Its protein is CSARDAGSSTDTQYF.

V is TRBV2 and J is TRBJ2-3, with 10 positions matching TRBD2. The junction had 7 bases not matched to a gene; V was cut back by 3 bases and J by 4 bases. CDR1 SNHLY and CDR2 FYNNEI come from the germline V gene. CDR3 length equals 16 residues. The chain's CDR3 is CASSDGASGSADTQYF. The CDR3 DNA sequence: TGTGCCAGCAGTGACGGGGCTAGCGGGAGTGCAGATACGCAGTATTTT.

V is TRBV6-5 and J is TRBJ1-2; no clear D. Trimming shortened V by 0 bases and J by 8 bases, and 13 bases separated the two germline ends. The CDR3 runs 14 residues. The germline V gene has CDR1 MNHEY and CDR2 SVGAGI. The CDR3 reads CASSYSMAEEGYTF. DNA of the CDR3: TGTGCCAGCAGTTACTCGATGGCGGAGGAAGGCTACACCTTC.

The chain is built from TRBV7-2 and TRBJ2-1; TRBD2 agrees at 14 bases. This CDR3 has 16 amino acids. Losses at the gene ends were 5 bases for V and 10 bases for J; bases not matched to a gene: 10. Germline V gene data show CDR1 as SGHTA and CDR2 as FQGNSA. The CDR3 bases are TGTGCCAGCAGCCCGCCGGGACTAGCGGGAGCAGGAGAGCAGTTCTTC. Protein product: CASSPPGLAGAGEQFF.

This chain links TRBV6-5 with TRBJ2-7, with a tentative D call TRBD2 (6 bases). Trimming stripped 2 bases from V and 6 bases from J, with 11 bases between. Germline V gene sequence: CDR1 MNHEY, CDR2 SVGAGI. The CDR3 loop spans 13 amino acids. The CDR3 loop reads CASSYGGSAEQYF. The CDR3 DNA reads as TGTGCCAGCAGTTACGGGGGGTCCGCCGAGCAGTACTTC.

This clonotype has a handful of counts. The chain couples TRBV4-3 to TRBJ2-1; D is ambiguous. With 0 bases removed from V and 4 bases from J, the gap between germline ends came to 10 bases. The length of the CDR3 is 15 residues. Per germline, CDR1 LGHNA and CDR2 YSLEER. As DNA, the CDR3 is TGCGCCAGCAGCCAAGAACATGCTCCGTACAATGAGCAGTTCTTC. Protein product: CASSQEHAPYNEQFF.

This clonotype has only a few counts. The chain joins TRBV7-2 to TRBJ2-2; 9 bases line up with TRBD2. Germline CDR1 reads SGHTA; CDR2 reads FQGNSA. With 2 bases clipped from V and 7 bases from J, the junction kept 8 bases outside the gene matches. There are 16 residues in the CDR3. CDR3 sequence reads: CASSLSGLAGLGELFF. The CDR3 DNA follows: TGTGCCAGCAGCTTATCCGGGCTAGCGGGACTCGGGGAGCTGTTTTTT.

V is TRBV7-7 and J is TRBJ2-5; no definite D call. The length of the CDR3 is 15 residues. The V gene's germline CDR1 is SSHAT and CDR2 FNYEAQ (reference sequence). V lost 2 bases to trimming and J lost 0 bases, with 10 bases between them. CDR3 sequence reads: CASSLFLGYQETQYF. The CDR3 region has the DNA TGTGCCAGCAGCTTATTTCTTGGCTACCAAGAGACCCAGTACTTC.

J is TRBJ1-1 and V is TRBV20-1; tentatively, D is TRBD1 (6 bases). The CDR3 runs to 12 residues. Germline CDR1 reads DFQATT; CDR2 reads SNEGSKA (reference sequence). The chain's CDR3 is CRALGARTEAFF. The DNA for the CDR3 is TGCAGAGCTCTGGGGGCGCGCACTGAAGCTTTCTTT.

Many counts were recorded for this clonotype. This chain connects TRBV4-3 to TRBJ2-3; D unresolved. V lost 1 base, J lost 6 bases, and 23 bases lay in between. The CDR3 is 18 amino acids. Looked up from germline, CDR1 is LGHNA and CDR2 is YSLEER. The CDR3 is CASSQVLFRSLSPDTQYF. CDR3 nucleotides: TGCGCCAGCAGCCAAGTTCTTTTTCGGTCGCTATCACCCGATACGCAGTATTTT.

The rearrangement uses TRBV6-2 or TRBV6-3 and TRBJ2-7; 7 nucleotides agree with TRBD2. Unmatched junction bases numbered 6, after V lost 4 bases and J lost 0 bases. CDR3 length equals 15 residues. The germline V gene has CDR1 MNHEY and CDR2 SVGEGT. This CDR3 is CASSSSGVSSYEQYF. CDR3 sequence (DNA): TGTGCCAGCAGTTCTAGCGGCGTGAGCTCCTACGAGCAGTACTTC.

The chain recombines TRBV7-9 with TRBJ1-1; the D gene is possibly TRBD1 (5 bases). The V end lost 7 bases, the J end lost 8 bases, and 23 bases lay between the germline ends. The CDR3 length is 15 residues. CDR1 and CDR2 (germline): SEHNR, FQNEAQ (reference sequence). Here the CDR3 DNA reads TGTGCCAGCACCATCCCTTCCCGGGGGGAGGTGGAAGCTTTCTTT. This translates into CASTIPSRGEVEAFF.

The chain joins TRBV18 to TRBJ2-1; 7 bases line up with TRBD2. Germline V CDR1 and CDR2: KGHSH, LQKENI. V lost 2 bases, J lost 7 bases, and 5 bases stayed unmatched. CDR3 length: 14 residues. The CDR3 coding sequence is TGTGCCAGCTCACCAACAAGCGGGGCTAATGAGCAGTTCTTC. Translating gives CASSPTSGANEQFF.